This T cell receptor (beta chain) was obtained from a study of T cells expressing NK-cell markers. Using the 5' RACE reads, TCRdb records one entry per CDR3 protein without DNA. Its clone listing holds more than 90,000 distinct CDR3 sequences. The germline V gene encodes CDR1 SQVTM and CDR2 ANQGSEA. The CDR3 loop spans 14 amino acids. This receptor was taken from a woman aged 18 to 75 in good health. The rearrangement links TRBV29-1 to TRBJ2-1. The specimen was blood T cells: a sorted CD56 or NKG2C T cell subset, CD4+ or CD8+ T cells, or bulk PBMC T cells (not recorded which). The CDR3 loop is CSVPDFSSYNEQFF.